Presented here are 14 T cell receptor beta chains from one specimen sequenced in a study of OX40 agonist ivuxolimab in advanced cancers. The method was immunoSEQ multiplex PCR; TCRdb's version includes in-frame clones alone and lacks a portion of them. The sample carries about 48,000 clones, approximately 86% recorded once. The sequencing used CD4+ or CD8+ T cells sorted from blood, collected in a trial of the OX40 agonist ivuxolimab. Receptors originate from an adult with an advanced solid tumor such as melanoma, head and neck, liver or kidney cancer.

This chain joins TRBV27 and TRBJ2-5; perhaps TRBD1 as D (5 bases). Between the trimmed V and J ends, which lost 5 bases and 1 base, there was a span of 14 bases. Germline values: CDR1 MNHEY, CDR2 SMNVEV (reference sequence). This CDR3 is 15 amino acids long. The CDR3 DNA sequence: TGTGCCAGCAGTCCTTCCCGACAGAGCCAAGAGACCCAGTACTTC. Its translation: CASSPSRQSQETQYF.

This chain joins TRBV6-6 and TRBJ1-2; D gene ambiguous. This CDR3 has 13 residues. Germline V gene sequence: CDR1 MNHNY, CDR2 SVGAGI (reference sequence). Trimming took off 4 bases at V and 6 bases at J, with 12 bases between the two ends. Written as DNA, the CDR3 is TGTGCCAGCAGTTGGGGTGCCACCGATGGCTACACCTTC. Amino acid sequence: CASSWGATDGYTF.

Comments on this clone: The same CDR3 is also encoded by other DNA sequences in this sample. CDR3 DNA: TGCGCCAGCAGCTCACAGGGGAAAAACACTGAAGCTTTCTTT. It codes for CASSSQGKNTEAFF. The rearrangement uses TRBV5-1 and TRBJ1-1, with TRBD1 identical over 7 bases. CDR3 length: 14 residues. Germline CDR1 SGHRS, CDR2 YFSETQ. After removal of 3 bases from V and 2 bases from J, the junction contained 4 bases not matched to a gene.

This chain links TRBV6-6 with TRBJ2-5, with TRBD1 matching 11 bases. Per germline, CDR1 MNHNY and CDR2 SVGAGI (reference sequence). With 4 bases clipped from V and 0 bases from J, the junction kept 4 bases outside the gene matches. CDR3 size: 16 residues. CDR3 sequence: CASSSRDRGYQETQYF. The CDR3 coding sequence is TGTGCCAGCAGTTCCCGGGACAGGGGGTACCAAGAGACCCAGTACTTC.

This sequence joins TRBV5-1 and TRBJ2-4, with D possibly TRBD2 on 6 matching bases. The V end lost 0 bases, the J end lost 5 bases, and 18 bases lay between the germline ends. Germline-derived CDR1 and CDR2 are SGHRS and YFSETQ. CDR3 length: 17 amino acids. The DNA for the CDR3 is TGCGCCAGCAGCTTGGAAGGCGGGGCAGATGGGGAAAACATTCAGTACTTC. Protein sequence: CASSLEGGADGENIQYF.

The chain recombines TRBV7-3 with TRBJ1-2, with D possibly being TRBD1 (6 bases). With 0 bases removed from V and 7 bases from J, the gap between germline ends came to 9 bases. Germline V lookup: CDR1 SGHTA, CDR2 FQGTGA. The CDR3 extends over 13 amino acids. The chain's CDR3 is CASSLTSGAGYTF. For the CDR3, the DNA is TGTGCCAGCAGCTTAACGTCAGGGGCTGGCTACACCTTC.

The V call is TRBV7-9, the J call TRBJ2-7, with unresolved D. The germline CDR1 and CDR2 sequences are SEHNR and FQNEAQ (reference sequence). The CDR3 has 14 residues. Trimming removed 4 bases at V and 4 bases at J, with 14 bases between. CDR3 DNA sequence: TGTGCCAGCAGCTCACGCCGGTCACCTTACGAGCAGTACTTC. Amino acid sequence: CASSSRRSPYEQYF.

The chain employs TRBV6-1 and TRBJ2-4; D perhaps matches TRBD1 (6 bases). V was pared by 3 bases and J by 0 bases, with 12 bases between. The CDR3 is 16 residues long. Germline V lookup: CDR1 MNHNS, CDR2 SASEGT. CDR3 bases: TGTGCCAGCAGTGAGGACAGAGCCTTAGCCAAAAACATTCAGTACTTC. The encoded protein is CASSEDRALAKNIQYF.

The chain recombines TRBV12-5 with TRBJ2-5; 10 bases line up with TRBD1. V dropped 6 bases and J dropped 4; count of bases not matched to a gene: 8. Per germline, CDR1 LGHNT and CDR2 FRNRAP. The CDR3 consists of 15 residues. The CDR3 sequence is CASGPQTGGRETQYF. The CDR3 region has the DNA TGTGCTAGTGGCCCACAGACAGGGGGCCGAGAGACCCAGTACTTC.

The rearrangement uses TRBV6-5 and TRBJ1-2; 7 nucleotides agree with TRBD1. V gave up 4 bases and J gave up 8 bases; unmatched junction bases: 7. Germline V gene data show CDR1 as MNHEY and CDR2 as SVGAGI. The length of the CDR3 is 13 residues. The CDR3 reads CASSSTTGTGYTF. The CDR3 DNA reads as TGTGCCAGCAGTTCGACGACAGGGACCGGCTACACCTTC.

J is TRBJ1-1 and V is TRBV10-3; 7 positions match TRBD1. Germline V CDR1 and CDR2: ENHRY, SYGVKD. The CDR3 contains 15 residues. V shed 11 bases and J 0 bases; nucleotides not matched to a gene: 12. The CDR3: CAAKGQHPVNTEAFF. In DNA, the CDR3 is TGTGCCGCAAAGGGACAGCACCCGGTGAACACTGAAGCTTTCTTT.

The chain carries TRBV29-1 and TRBJ1-1; 7 positions agree with TRBD1. J was trimmed by 0 bases and V by 6 bases; bases with no gene match: 1. This CDR3 is 12 amino acids long. Germline V lookup: CDR1 SQVTM, CDR2 ANQGSEA. The CDR3 protein is CSVDRVNTEAFF. The CDR3 DNA follows: TGCAGCGTCGACAGGGTGAACACTGAAGCTTTCTTT.

This clone has just one count. This chain links TRBV5-1 with TRBJ2-1, with D perhaps assigned TRBD1 or TRBD2 (5 bases each). The germline V and J ends were trimmed by 3 bases and 2 bases, with 15 bases remaining between them. This CDR3 spans 16 amino acids. Germline CDR1 is SGHRS and CDR2 is YFSETQ. The CDR3, as DNA: TGCGCCAGCAGCTCCGGGACCCTGAGCACCTACAATGAGCAGTTCTTC. This codes for CASSSGTLSTYNEQFF.

J is TRBJ1-2 and V is TRBV2, with 9 bases fitting TRBD1. V gave up 4 bases and J gave up 5 bases; unmatched junction bases: 23. The CDR3 length is 20 residues. The germline V gene encodes CDR1 SNHLY and CDR2 FYNNEI. The CDR3 loop is CASSGPPYGQGSRLTYGYTF. The CDR3 coding sequence is TGTGCCAGCAGTGGCCCACCGTACGGACAGGGGTCGAGACTAACTTATGGCTACACCTTC.